A selection of T cell receptor beta chains follows, all from one sample in a study of T cells expressing NK-cell markers. TCRdb reworked the 5' RACE reads into one entry per CDR3 protein, no DNA. The table for this sample gives about 460,000 distinct CDR3 sequences. Sequenced sample: blood T cells: a sorted CD56 or NKG2C T cell subset, CD4+ or CD8+ T cells, or bulk PBMC T cells (not recorded which). The origin of the receptors is a woman between 50 and 59 years old in good health. Each CDR3 is given with its conserved first and last residue.

v_gene: TRBV27
j_gene: TRBJ2-1
CDR3aa: CASSLNRLVHYNEQFF

v_gene: TRBV10-3
j_gene: TRBJ2-2
CDR3aa: CAISVRTFTGELFF

v_gene: TRBV5-1
j_gene: TRBJ1-1
CDR3aa: CASSKTGHLNTEAFF

v_gene: TRBV12-3/TRBV12-4
j_gene: TRBJ2-3
CDR3aa: CASRPGGYTQYF

v_gene: TRBV4-1
j_gene: TRBJ2-1
CDR3aa: CASSQWKGEEQFF

v_gene: TRBV19
j_gene: TRBJ2-5
CDR3aa: CASSNGGAQETQYF

v_gene: TRBV19
j_gene: TRBJ2-1
CDR3aa: CASRIAGTSGGINEQFF

v_gene: TRBV29-1
j_gene: TRBJ2-3
CDR3aa: CSVDGLGHTDTQYF

v_gene: TRBV20-1
j_gene: TRBJ1-1
CDR3aa: CSAREDLNTEAFF

v_gene: TRBV6-2/TRBV6-3
j_gene: TRBJ1-5
CDR3aa: CASSRTGNGQPQHF

v_gene: TRBV5-1
j_gene: TRBJ2-2
CDR3aa: CASSGGGNTGELFF

v_gene: TRBV3-1
j_gene: TRBJ1-4
CDR3aa: CASSQSGTTNEKLFF

v_gene: TRBV7-9
j_gene: TRBJ1-6
CDR3aa: CASSSGGDSPLHF

v_gene: TRBV5-1
j_gene: TRBJ2-3
CDR3aa: CASSKHRDSGLTDTQYF

v_gene: TRBV10-3
j_gene: TRBJ2-1
CDR3aa: CASGDSPNEQFF

v_gene: TRBV12-3/TRBV12-4
j_gene: TRBJ1-1
CDR3aa: CASSHSRLPNTEAFF

v_gene: TRBV5-5
j_gene: TRBJ2-6
CDR3aa: CASSLASGSFGANVLTF

v_gene: TRBV5-5
j_gene: TRBJ2-5
CDR3aa: CASNAAGGRQATQYF

v_gene: TRBV20-1
j_gene: TRBJ2-5
CDR3aa: CSARPLRLAGETQYF

v_gene: TRBV3-1
j_gene: TRBJ2-6
CDR3aa: CASSRGPDFNVLTF

v_gene: TRBV24-1
j_gene: TRBJ2-3
CDR3aa: CATSDLGTSGTDTQYF

v_gene: TRBV12-3/TRBV12-4
j_gene: TRBJ2-1
CDR3aa: CASSPYTQPYNEQFF

v_gene: TRBV5-1
j_gene: TRBJ2-1
CDR3aa: CASSLPGQVVNEQFF

v_gene: TRBV6-2/TRBV6-3
j_gene: TRBJ2-1
CDR3aa: CASAGTSERGGHNEQFF

v_gene: TRBV7-2
j_gene: TRBJ2-2
CDR3aa: CASSSNRDGELFF

v_gene: TRBV2
j_gene: TRBJ2-6
CDR3aa: CARRDRDRRSGANVLTF

v_gene: TRBV12-3/TRBV12-4
j_gene: TRBJ1-4
CDR3aa: CASSLPGTGGRKLFF

v_gene: TRBV24-1
j_gene: TRBJ2-3
CDR3aa: CATSQRGDTQYF

v_gene: TRBV5-1
j_gene: TRBJ2-3
CDR3aa: CASSLGWREGTDTQYF

v_gene: TRBV12-3/TRBV12-4
j_gene: TRBJ2-7
CDR3aa: CASSLTRGTHHYEQYF

v_gene: TRBV5-1
j_gene: TRBJ2-5
CDR3aa: CASSPPTSGTTRIGTQYF

v_gene: TRBV7-8
j_gene: TRBJ2-1
CDR3aa: CASTAPNDQFF

v_gene: TRBV11-2
j_gene: TRBJ1-2
CDR3aa: CASSQDRGYGYTF